This T cell receptor (beta chain) was obtained from a study of blood T cell repertoires in COVID-19. Study details: The United States, Italy and Spain supplied acute and convalescent COVID-19 samples. The analysed material was cDNA or gDNA that came from T cells, B-cell-depleted T cells, or PBMCs.

Methods used by the authors: Reference gene primer amplification gave estimated nucleated cell counts. TCRdb's table, derived via immunoSEQ multiplex PCR, lists solely in-frame clones and lacks some. For V, J and clone size, that table is used; D and trimming come from the DNA. The sample shows under 100,000 clones, 87% of them seen only once. Germline V gives CDR1 MDHEN, CDR2 SYDVKM. Trimming pared 3 bases from V and 8 bases from J, leaving 10 bases between. The CDR3 has 12 amino acids. This clonotype was sampled from a male donor with acute or convalescent COVID-19. The J gene is TRBJ1-2, the V gene TRBV28; D call uncertain. The sample was peripheral blood. CDR3 sequence (DNA): TGTGCCAGCAGTTTGGCGGCTTTAGGCTACACCTTC. Encoded protein: CASSLAALGYTF.